This T cell receptor beta chain was sequenced for a study of blood T cell repertoires in COVID-19. Whole-study context: Sites across the United States, Italy and Spain contributed samples from acute and convalescent COVID-19. PBMCs, B-cell-depleted T cells, or T cells provided the cDNA or gDNA that made up the material.

V shed 5 bases, J shed 5 bases, and the junction held 15 bases outside the gene matches. This CDR3 contains 17 residues. CDR1 is GTSNPN, CDR2 SVGIG, per germline (reference sequence). As processed by the authors: Estimates of nucleated cell counts were drawn from the amplification of reference gene primers. Data came from immunoSEQ multiplex PCR; TCRdb stores just in-frame clones and leaves some out. V and J calls and clone size follow that table, whereas D and trimming were derived from the DNA. The sample lists roughly 150,000 clones, 84% seen once, with roughly a tenth in the top ten. The receptor was isolated from a man aged 70-80 years with active or convalescent COVID-19. The rearrangement joins TRBV30 to TRBJ1-2; TRBD1 matches 12 bases. Sample: peripheral blood. CDR3 nucleotide sequence: TGTGCCTGGGTCCCACCGGGACAGGGGGCGTTTCGTTATGGCTACACCTTC. Amino acid sequence: CAWVPPGQGAFRYGYTF.